Listed below are T cell receptor beta chains from one sample, sequenced in a study of control samples from healthy donors and cancer patients. Profiling relied on immunoSEQ multiplex PCR, and the TCRdb table lists in-frame clones only, not all of them. The sample records roughly 130,000 clones, approximately 94% being singletons. Sequencing was performed on blood. These receptors came from a man aged 25-40 years in good health. Both conserved end residues are part of each CDR3. The order of the fields is clone size, V gene, J gene, D gene, CDR3 protein, CDR3 DNA. The D gene is left open where the match is weak. Clone size is stated in some rows and not others, as once, few, many or a class when expanded.

abundance: -; v_gene: TRBV13; j_gene: TRBJ1-2; d_gene: TRBD1; CDR3aa: CASSPETGGSVGYTF; CDR3nt: TGTGCCAGCAGCCCAGAAACAGGGGGCTCGGTTGGCTACACCTTC
abundance: -; v_gene: TRBV2; j_gene: TRBJ1-3; d_gene: -; CDR3aa: CASSGISPGNTIYF; CDR3nt: TGTGCCAGCAGTGGAATTTCTCCTGGAAACACCATATATTTT
abundance: -; v_gene: TRBV2; j_gene: TRBJ1-4; d_gene: -; CDR3aa: CASSVNGGNEKLFF; CDR3nt: TGTGCCAGCAGTGTGAACGGGGGGAATGAAAAACTGTTTTTT
abundance: -; v_gene: TRBV12-5; j_gene: TRBJ2-4; d_gene: -; CDR3aa: CASGLVWALLAKNIQYF; CDR3nt: TGTGCTAGTGGTTTGGTATGGGCCCTTCTAGCCAAAAACATTCAGTACTTC
abundance: once; v_gene: TRBV3-1/TRBV3-2; j_gene: TRBJ1-1; d_gene: -; CDR3aa: CASSRTLSTEAFF; CDR3nt: TGTGCCAGCAGCCGAACGCTCAGCACTGAAGCTTTCTTT
abundance: -; v_gene: TRBV7-2; j_gene: TRBJ2-3; d_gene: -; CDR3aa: CASSLGIGGTQYF; CDR3nt: TGTGCCAGCAGCTTAGGGATCGGGGGTACGCAGTATTTT
abundance: -; v_gene: TRBV7-2; j_gene: TRBJ2-7; d_gene: -; CDR3aa: CASSFSSSYEQYF; CDR3nt: TGTGCCAGCAGCTTCTCCTCCTCCTACGAGCAGTACTTC
abundance: -; v_gene: TRBV21-1; j_gene: TRBJ2-2; d_gene: -; CDR3aa: CASSKGGQENTGELFF; CDR3nt: TGTGCCAGCAGCAAAGGGGGACAGGAGAACACCGGGGAGCTGTTTTTT
abundance: once; v_gene: TRBV4-3; j_gene: TRBJ2-2; d_gene: -; CDR3aa: CASRPTVGAIGELFF; CDR3nt: TGCGCCAGCAGGCCCACGGTGGGGGCAATCGGGGAGCTGTTTTTT
abundance: once; v_gene: TRBV30; j_gene: TRBJ2-2; d_gene: -; CDR3aa: CAWRDGTTTGELFF; CDR3nt: TGTGCCTGGCGCGACGGGACAACCACCGGGGAGCTGTTTTTT
abundance: -; v_gene: TRBV14; j_gene: TRBJ2-6; d_gene: TRBD2; CDR3aa: CASSAVAGTLSGANVLTF; CDR3nt: TGTGCCAGCAGCGCTGTAGCGGGGACGCTCTCTGGGGCCAACGTCCTGACTTTC
abundance: -; v_gene: TRBV5-8; j_gene: TRBJ2-5; d_gene: -; CDR3aa: CASSLRFHETQYF; CDR3nt: TGTGCCAGCAGCTTGAGGTTCCACGAGACCCAGTACTTC
abundance: -; v_gene: TRBV28; j_gene: TRBJ1-5; d_gene: -; CDR3aa: CASSKLQGRGNQPQHF; CDR3nt: TGTGCCAGCAGTAAACTACAGGGAAGGGGGAATCAGCCCCAGCATTTT
abundance: -; v_gene: TRBV6-6; j_gene: TRBJ1-6; d_gene: -; CDR3aa: CASSDRGWGNSPLHF; CDR3nt: TGTGCCAGCAGCGACAGAGGGTGGGGGAATTCACCCCTCCACTTT
abundance: -; v_gene: TRBV28; j_gene: TRBJ1-5; d_gene: -; CDR3aa: CASSLSGGWPQHF; CDR3nt: TGTGCCAGCAGTTTATCTGGTGGATGGCCCCAGCATTTT
abundance: -; v_gene: TRBV11-3; j_gene: TRBJ1-1; d_gene: -; CDR3aa: CASSLLAGSTEAFF; CDR3nt: TGTGCCAGCAGCTTGTTGGCAGGGAGTACTGAAGCTTTCTTT
abundance: -; v_gene: TRBV19; j_gene: TRBJ1-5; d_gene: TRBD1; CDR3aa: CASTSWGQGYNQPQHF; CDR3nt: TGTGCCAGTACATCCTGGGGACAGGGGTACAATCAGCCCCAGCATTTT
abundance: few; v_gene: TRBV21-1; j_gene: TRBJ1-2; d_gene: -; CDR3aa: CASSPPEPGGYTF; CDR3nt: TGTGCCAGCAGCCCCCCGGAGCCCGGGGGCTACACCTTC
abundance: -; v_gene: TRBV11-3; j_gene: TRBJ2-1; d_gene: -; CDR3aa: CASSSGPSSYNEQFF; CDR3nt: TGTGCCAGCAGCTCCGGTCCCAGCTCCTACAATGAGCAGTTCTTC
abundance: -; v_gene: TRBV6-4; j_gene: TRBJ2-1; d_gene: TRBD1; CDR3aa: CATREATGDYNEQFF; CDR3nt: TGTGCCACTAGGGAAGCGACAGGGGACTACAATGAGCAGTTCTTC
abundance: -; v_gene: TRBV7-2; j_gene: TRBJ1-1; d_gene: -; CDR3aa: CASSLDLLMNTEAFF; CDR3nt: TGTGCCAGCAGCTTAGATCTGCTCATGAACACTGAAGCTTTCTTT
abundance: -; v_gene: TRBV5-6; j_gene: TRBJ1-2; d_gene: -; CDR3aa: CASSSIGWGYTF; CDR3nt: TGTGCCAGCAGCTCGATCGGCTGGGGCTACACCTTC
abundance: -; v_gene: TRBV4-3; j_gene: TRBJ2-1; d_gene: -; CDR3aa: CASSQAVGLREQFF; CDR3nt: TGCGCCAGCAGCCAAGCTGTGGGGCTCAGGGAGCAGTTCTTC
abundance: -; v_gene: TRBV4-3; j_gene: TRBJ2-1; d_gene: TRBD2; CDR3aa: CASRGTGGNEQFF; CDR3nt: TGCGCCAGCAGAGGCACGGGGGGCAATGAGCAGTTCTTC
abundance: -; v_gene: TRBV4-1; j_gene: TRBJ2-3; d_gene: -; CDR3aa: CASSQEFQGADTQYF; CDR3nt: TGCGCCAGCAGCCAAGAATTCCAGGGCGCAGATACGCAGTATTTT
abundance: -; v_gene: TRBV6-5; j_gene: TRBJ2-1; d_gene: -; CDR3aa: CASSLRQEQFF; CDR3nt: TGTGCCAGCAGCCTCCGGCAGGAGCAGTTCTTC